This is a list of T cell receptor beta chains from one sample in a study of blood T cell repertoires in COVID-19. Sequencing used immunoSEQ multiplex PCR; TCRdb keeps in-frame clones, though not all of them. The sample records 200,000 to 250,000 clones, about nine tenths being singletons. The sample was PBMCs or T cells enriched from blood (not recorded which). These receptors were obtained from a woman in her 30s who had recovered from COVID-19. Each CDR3 is given with its conserved first and last residue. Clone size is shown for a subset of rows, as once, few, many or a class of expanded clone.

clone_size: -; v_call: TRBV4-2; cdr3_aa: CASSPHGAGGNTGELFF
clone_size: once; v_call: TRBV7-9; cdr3_aa: CASRGEGSSGANVLTF
clone_size: -; v_call: TRBV18; cdr3_aa: CASSPTGTGNYGYTF
clone_size: -; v_call: TRBV3-1/TRBV3-2; cdr3_aa: CASSQSDRGDTGELFF
clone_size: -; v_call: TRBV29-1; cdr3_aa: CSVRQGRPNTEAFF
clone_size: -; v_call: TRBV11-2; cdr3_aa: CASSLEYGTSGGASNEQFF
clone_size: once; v_call: TRBV6-7; cdr3_aa: CASSYWPGQTKIGYTF
clone_size: -; v_call: TRBV27; cdr3_aa: CASRDRGGTDNQPQHF
clone_size: -; v_call: TRBV5-1; cdr3_aa: CASSPYTGDNQPQHF
clone_size: -; v_call: TRBV12-2; cdr3_aa: CASRFPLLGQSISGNTIYF
clone_size: -; v_call: TRBV7-8; cdr3_aa: CASSGSSTDTQYF
clone_size: -; v_call: TRBV10-3; cdr3_aa: CAISETPGQVSYSYTF
clone_size: -; v_call: TRBV3-1/TRBV3-2; cdr3_aa: CASSRTPTGVVNTEAFF
clone_size: -; v_call: TRBV4-3; cdr3_aa: CASSRQGAASTDTQYF
clone_size: many; v_call: TRBV4-3; cdr3_aa: CASSQHGTKGQPQHF
clone_size: -; v_call: TRBV5-6; cdr3_aa: CASSSRQTSNQPQHF
clone_size: -; v_call: TRBV2; cdr3_aa: CASSSGGFSYEQYF
clone_size: once; v_call: TRBV4-1; cdr3_aa: CASSQDRDPTNEKLFF
clone_size: -; v_call: TRBV25-1; cdr3_aa: CASSNLGQGFGTQYF
clone_size: -; v_call: TRBV27; cdr3_aa: CASQRTGLVSLVAHQETQYF
clone_size: once; v_call: TRBV15; cdr3_aa: CATSRDRRSEAFF
clone_size: -; v_call: TRBV2; cdr3_aa: CASSDPGTSGGSSYNEQFF
clone_size: -; v_call: TRBV5-1; cdr3_aa: CASSSNPQNTEAFF
clone_size: -; v_call: TRBV6-5; cdr3_aa: CASSIDRGIEKLFF
clone_size: -; v_call: TRBV7-9; cdr3_aa: CASSLGAGGRYEQYF
clone_size: -; v_call: TRBV14; cdr3_aa: CASSLGQVVEEIQYF
clone_size: -; v_call: TRBV7-2; cdr3_aa: CASSLLSGETQYF
clone_size: -; v_call: TRBV6-5; cdr3_aa: CASETTGTGVYTF
clone_size: -; v_call: TRBV7-2; cdr3_aa: CASRLIGGGTPETQYF
clone_size: -; v_call: TRBV19; cdr3_aa: CAGIREVTQYF
clone_size: -; v_call: TRBV11-2; cdr3_aa: CASTQAYRGTKTQYF
clone_size: -; v_call: TRBV7-2; cdr3_aa: CASSPATGTSEQFF
clone_size: -; v_call: TRBV13; cdr3_aa: CASSLLAAGVGELFF
clone_size: -; v_call: TRBV6-5; cdr3_aa: CATEDRNYGYTF
clone_size: -; v_call: TRBV2; cdr3_aa: CASRRTGAHEQFF
clone_size: few; v_call: TRBV5-8; cdr3_aa: CASSLATGSGNTIYF
clone_size: -; v_call: TRBV7-9; cdr3_aa: CASSRQEQFF
clone_size: -; v_call: TRBV7-8; cdr3_aa: CASSSAGTFYNEQFF
clone_size: -; v_call: TRBV27; cdr3_aa: CASSPGDRQETQYF
clone_size: -; v_call: TRBV13; cdr3_aa: CASSGSYSYEQYF
clone_size: -; v_call: TRBV5-3; cdr3_aa: CARYQLAGENTGELFF
clone_size: few; v_call: TRBV3-1/TRBV3-2; cdr3_aa: CASSQWTGLNSPLHF
clone_size: -; v_call: TRBV21-1; cdr3_aa: CASSKVDRDRSTEAFF
clone_size: -; v_call: TRBV5-5; cdr3_aa: CASSLIGQGLYTEAFF
clone_size: -; v_call: TRBV7-9; cdr3_aa: CASSQQANTEAFF
clone_size: -; v_call: TRBV5-4; cdr3_aa: CASSLAGTYEQYF
clone_size: -; v_call: TRBV7-2; cdr3_aa: CASSSARRVNTEAFF
clone_size: once; v_call: TRBV18; cdr3_aa: CASSTDRVLKASYFYEQYF
clone_size: -; v_call: TRBV9; cdr3_aa: CASSVYRTGSWYEQYF
clone_size: -; v_call: TRBV19; cdr3_aa: CASSITDSSYNSPLHF
clone_size: -; v_call: TRBV29-1; cdr3_aa: CSVKWAVEIYGYTF
clone_size: -; v_call: TRBV7-9; cdr3_aa: CASSPTGGNEQFF
clone_size: -; v_call: TRBV3-1/TRBV3-2; cdr3_aa: CASSHFDRVRPEAFF